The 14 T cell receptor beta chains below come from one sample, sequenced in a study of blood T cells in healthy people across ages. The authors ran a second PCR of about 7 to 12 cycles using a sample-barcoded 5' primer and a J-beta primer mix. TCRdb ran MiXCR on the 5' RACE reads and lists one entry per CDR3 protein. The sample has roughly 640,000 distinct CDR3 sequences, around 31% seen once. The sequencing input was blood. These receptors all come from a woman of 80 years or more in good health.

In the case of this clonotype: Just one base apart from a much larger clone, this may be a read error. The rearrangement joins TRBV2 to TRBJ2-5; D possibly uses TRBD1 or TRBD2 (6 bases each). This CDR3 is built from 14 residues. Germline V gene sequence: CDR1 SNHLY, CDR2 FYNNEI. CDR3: CAGSGGTLQETQYF. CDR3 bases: TGTGCCGGCAGTGGGGGGACACTGCAAGAGACCCAGTACTTC.

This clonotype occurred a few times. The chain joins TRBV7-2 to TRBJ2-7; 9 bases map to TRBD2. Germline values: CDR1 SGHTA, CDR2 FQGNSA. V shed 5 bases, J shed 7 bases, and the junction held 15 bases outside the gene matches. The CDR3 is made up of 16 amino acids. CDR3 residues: CASSIKRGASYNEQYF. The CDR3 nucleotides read TGTGCCAGCAGCATAAAGCGGGGGGCTTCCTACAATGAGCAGTACTTC.

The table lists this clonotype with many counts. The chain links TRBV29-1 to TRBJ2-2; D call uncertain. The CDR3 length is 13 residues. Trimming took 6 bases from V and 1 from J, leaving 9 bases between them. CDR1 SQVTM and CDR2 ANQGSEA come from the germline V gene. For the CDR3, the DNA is TGCAGCGTCATACAACAGAACACCGGGGAGCTGTTTTTT. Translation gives CSVIQQNTGELFF.

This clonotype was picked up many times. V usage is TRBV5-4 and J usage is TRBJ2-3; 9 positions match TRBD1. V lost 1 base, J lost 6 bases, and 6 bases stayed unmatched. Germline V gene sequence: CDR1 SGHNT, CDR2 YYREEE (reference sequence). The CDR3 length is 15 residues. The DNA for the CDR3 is TGTGCCAGCAGCTTGTCGGGACAGGGTATCGATACGCAGTATTTT. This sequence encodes CASSLSGQGIDTQYF. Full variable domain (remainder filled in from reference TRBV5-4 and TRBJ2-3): ETGVTQSPTHLIKTRGQQVTLRCSSQSGHNTVSWYQQALGQGPQFIFQYYREEENGRGNFPPRFSGLQFPNYSSELNVNALELDDSALYLCASSLSGQGIDTQYFGPGTRLTVL.

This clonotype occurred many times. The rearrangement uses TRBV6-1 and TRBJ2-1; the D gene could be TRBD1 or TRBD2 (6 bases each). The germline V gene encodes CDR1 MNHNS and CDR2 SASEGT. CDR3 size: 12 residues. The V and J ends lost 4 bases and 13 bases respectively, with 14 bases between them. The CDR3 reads CASSAFGGGQFF. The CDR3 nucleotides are TGTGCCAGCAGTGCTTTCGGAGGGGGACAGTTCTTC.

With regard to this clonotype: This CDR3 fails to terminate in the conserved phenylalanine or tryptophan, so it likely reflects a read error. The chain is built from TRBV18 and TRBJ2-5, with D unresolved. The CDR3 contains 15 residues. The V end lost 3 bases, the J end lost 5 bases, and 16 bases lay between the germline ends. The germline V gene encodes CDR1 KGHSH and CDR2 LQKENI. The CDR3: CASSPRAQATETQYS. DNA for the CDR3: TGTGCCAGCTCACCCCGGGCCCAAGCGACGGAGACCCAGTACTCC.

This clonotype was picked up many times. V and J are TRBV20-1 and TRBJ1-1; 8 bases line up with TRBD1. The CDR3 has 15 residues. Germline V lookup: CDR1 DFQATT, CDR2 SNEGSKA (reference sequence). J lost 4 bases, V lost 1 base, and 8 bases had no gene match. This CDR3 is CSARATGERGTEAFF. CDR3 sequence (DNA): TGCAGTGCTAGAGCGACAGGGGAAAGGGGCACTGAAGCTTTCTTT.

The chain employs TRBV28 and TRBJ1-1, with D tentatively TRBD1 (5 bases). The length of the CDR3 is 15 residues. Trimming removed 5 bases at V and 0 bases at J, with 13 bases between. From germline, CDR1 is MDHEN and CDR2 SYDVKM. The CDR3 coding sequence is TGTGCCAGCAGTCCCGTGGGGGATATGAACACTGAAGCTTTCTTT. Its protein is CASSPVGDMNTEAFF. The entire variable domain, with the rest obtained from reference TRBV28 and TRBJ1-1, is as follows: DVKVTQSSRYLVKRTGEKVFLECVQDMDHENMFWYRQDPGLGLRLIYFSYDVKMKEKGDIPEGYSVSREKKERFSLILESASTNQTSMYLCASSPVGDMNTEAFFGQGTRLTVV.

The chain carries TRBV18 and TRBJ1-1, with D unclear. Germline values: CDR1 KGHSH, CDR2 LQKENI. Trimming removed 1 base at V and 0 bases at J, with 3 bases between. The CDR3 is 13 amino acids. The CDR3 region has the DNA TGTGCCAGCTCACCACTAATGAACACTGAAGCTTTCTTT. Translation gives CASSPLMNTEAFF.

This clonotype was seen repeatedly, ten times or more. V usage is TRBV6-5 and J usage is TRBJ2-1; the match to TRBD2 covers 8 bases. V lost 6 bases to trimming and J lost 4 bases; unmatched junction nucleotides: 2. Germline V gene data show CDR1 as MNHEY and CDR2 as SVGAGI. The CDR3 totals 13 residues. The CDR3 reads CASSGGAYNEQFF. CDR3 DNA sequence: TGTGCCAGCAGCGGGGGGGCATACAATGAGCAGTTCTTC.

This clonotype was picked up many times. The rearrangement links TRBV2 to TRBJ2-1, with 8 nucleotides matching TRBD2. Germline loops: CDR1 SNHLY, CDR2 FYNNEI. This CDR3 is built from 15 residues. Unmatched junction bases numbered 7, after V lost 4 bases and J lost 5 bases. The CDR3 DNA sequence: TGTGCCAGCAGTGCGGGGCGGGGGGCCAACAATGAGCAGTTCTTC. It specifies CASSAGRGANNEQFF.

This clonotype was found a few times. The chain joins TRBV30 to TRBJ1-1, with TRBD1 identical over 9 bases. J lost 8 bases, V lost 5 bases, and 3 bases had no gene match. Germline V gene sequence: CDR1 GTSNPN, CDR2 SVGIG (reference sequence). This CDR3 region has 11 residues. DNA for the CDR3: TGTGCCTGGGGTGGACAGGGGGAAGCTTTCTTT. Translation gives CAWGGQGEAFF.

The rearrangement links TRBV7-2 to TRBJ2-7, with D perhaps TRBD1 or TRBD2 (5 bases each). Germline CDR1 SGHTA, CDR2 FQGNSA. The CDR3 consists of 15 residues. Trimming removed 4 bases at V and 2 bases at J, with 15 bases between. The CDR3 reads CASSSTGRRAYEQYF. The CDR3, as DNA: TGTGCCAGCAGCTCCACGGGACGGAGAGCCTACGAGCAGTACTTC.

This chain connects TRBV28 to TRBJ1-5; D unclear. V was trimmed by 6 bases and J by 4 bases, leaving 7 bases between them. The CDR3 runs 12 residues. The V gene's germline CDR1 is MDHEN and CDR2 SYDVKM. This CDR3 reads CASSPNNQPQHF. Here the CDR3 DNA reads TGTGCCAGCAGCCCGAATAATCAGCCCCAGCATTTT.